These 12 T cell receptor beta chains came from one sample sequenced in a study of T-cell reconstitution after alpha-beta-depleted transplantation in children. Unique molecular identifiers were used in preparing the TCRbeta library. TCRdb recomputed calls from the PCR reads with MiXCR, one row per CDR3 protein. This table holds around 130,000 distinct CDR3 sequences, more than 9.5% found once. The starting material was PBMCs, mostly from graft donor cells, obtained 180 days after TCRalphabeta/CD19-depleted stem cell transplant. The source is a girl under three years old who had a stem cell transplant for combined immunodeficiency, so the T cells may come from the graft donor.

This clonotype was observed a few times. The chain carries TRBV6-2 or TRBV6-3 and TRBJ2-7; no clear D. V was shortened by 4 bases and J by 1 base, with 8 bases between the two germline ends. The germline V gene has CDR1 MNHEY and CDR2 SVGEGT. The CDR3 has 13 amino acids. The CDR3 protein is CASSWVGSYEQYF. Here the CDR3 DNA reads TGTGCCAGCAGTTGGGTCGGATCCTACGAGCAGTACTTC.

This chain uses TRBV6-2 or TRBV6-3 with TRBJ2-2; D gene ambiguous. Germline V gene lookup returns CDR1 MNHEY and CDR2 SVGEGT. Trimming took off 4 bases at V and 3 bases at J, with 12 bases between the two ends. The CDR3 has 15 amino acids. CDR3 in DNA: TGTGCCAGCAGTTTCGCCAGACAATACACCGGGGAGCTGTTTTTT. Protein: CASSFARQYTGELFF.

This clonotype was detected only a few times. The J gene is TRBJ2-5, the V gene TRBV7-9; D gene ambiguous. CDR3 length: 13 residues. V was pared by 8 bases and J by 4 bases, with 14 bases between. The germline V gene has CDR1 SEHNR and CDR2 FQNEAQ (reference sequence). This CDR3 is CASGPNPRETQYF. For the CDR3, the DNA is TGTGCCAGCGGCCCTAACCCACGAGAGACCCAGTACTTC.

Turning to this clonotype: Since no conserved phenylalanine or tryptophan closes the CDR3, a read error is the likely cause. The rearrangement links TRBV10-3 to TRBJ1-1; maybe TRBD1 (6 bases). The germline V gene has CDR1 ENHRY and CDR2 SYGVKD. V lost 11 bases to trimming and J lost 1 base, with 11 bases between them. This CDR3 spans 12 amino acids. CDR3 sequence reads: CASRQENTEAFL. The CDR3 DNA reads TGTGCCTCCCGACAGGAGAACACTGAAGCTTTCCTT.

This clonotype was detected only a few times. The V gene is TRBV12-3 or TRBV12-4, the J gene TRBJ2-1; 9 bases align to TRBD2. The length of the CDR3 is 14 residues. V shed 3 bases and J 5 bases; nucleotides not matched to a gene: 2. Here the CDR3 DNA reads TGTGCCAGCAGTTTTTCTAGCGGGGACAATGAGCAGTTCTTC. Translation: CASSFSSGDNEQFF.

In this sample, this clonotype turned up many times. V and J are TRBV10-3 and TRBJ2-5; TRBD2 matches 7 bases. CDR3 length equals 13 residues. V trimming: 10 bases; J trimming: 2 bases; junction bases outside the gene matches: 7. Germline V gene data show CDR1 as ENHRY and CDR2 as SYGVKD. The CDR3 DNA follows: TGTGCCACCCATGATAGCGGGCAAGAGACCCAGTACTTC. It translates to CATHDSGQETQYF.

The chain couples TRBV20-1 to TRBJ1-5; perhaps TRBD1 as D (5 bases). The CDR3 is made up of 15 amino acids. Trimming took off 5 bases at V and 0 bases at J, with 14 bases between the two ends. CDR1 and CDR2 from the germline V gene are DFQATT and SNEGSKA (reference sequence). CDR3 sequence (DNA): TGCAGTGCTTCCAGATGGCAGGGTAGCAATCAGCCCCAGCATTTT. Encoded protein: CSASRWQGSNQPQHF.

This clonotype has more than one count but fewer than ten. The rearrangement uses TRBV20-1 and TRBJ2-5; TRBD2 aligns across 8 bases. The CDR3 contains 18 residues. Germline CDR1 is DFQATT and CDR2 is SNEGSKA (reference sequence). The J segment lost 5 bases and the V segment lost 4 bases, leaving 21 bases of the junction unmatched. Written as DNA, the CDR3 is TGCAGTGCTAAAGGATTCCAGTCCCATGGAGCGGGAGCCGAGACCCAGTACTTC. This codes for CSAKGFQSHGAGAETQYF.

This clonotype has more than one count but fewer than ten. The CDR3 DNA follows: TGTGCCACCAGTGATTCGTGGGGAGGGAAACTCGCGAACACCGGGGAGCTGTTTTTT. It codes for CATSDSWGGKLANTGELFF. The rearrangement links TRBV24-1 to TRBJ2-2, with 7 bases lining up with TRBD2. With V trimmed by 2 bases and J by 0 bases, 11 bases remained unmatched. In germline, CDR1 is KGHDR, CDR2 SFDVKD. This CDR3 comprises 19 residues.

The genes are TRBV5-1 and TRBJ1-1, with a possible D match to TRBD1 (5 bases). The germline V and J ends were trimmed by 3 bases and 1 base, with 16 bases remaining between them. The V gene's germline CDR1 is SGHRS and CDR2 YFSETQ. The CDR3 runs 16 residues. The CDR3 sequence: CASSSTGTTQNTEAFF. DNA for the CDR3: TGCGCCAGCAGCTCAACCGGGACTACTCAGAACACTGAAGCTTTCTTT.

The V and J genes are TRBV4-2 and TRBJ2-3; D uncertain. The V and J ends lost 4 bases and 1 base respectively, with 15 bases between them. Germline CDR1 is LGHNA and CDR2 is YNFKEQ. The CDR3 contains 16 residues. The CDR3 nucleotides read TGTGCCAGCAGCCCCCCGATCCTATGGGGCACAGATACGCAGTATTTT. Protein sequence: CASSPPILWGTDTQYF.

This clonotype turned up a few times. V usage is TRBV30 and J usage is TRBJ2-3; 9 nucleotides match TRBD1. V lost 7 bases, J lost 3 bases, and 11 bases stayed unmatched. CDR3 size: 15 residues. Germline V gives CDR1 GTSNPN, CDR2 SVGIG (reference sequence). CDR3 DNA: TGTGCCTCCCAACACAGGGGGCTGAGGACAGATACGCAGTATTTT. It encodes CASQHRGLRTDTQYF. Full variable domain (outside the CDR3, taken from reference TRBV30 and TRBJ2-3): SQTIHQWPATLVQPVGSPLSLECTVEGTSNPNLYWYRQAAGRGLQLLFYSVGIGQISSEVPQNLSASRPQDRQFILSSKKLLLSDSGFYLCASQHRGLRTDTQYFGPGTRLTVL.